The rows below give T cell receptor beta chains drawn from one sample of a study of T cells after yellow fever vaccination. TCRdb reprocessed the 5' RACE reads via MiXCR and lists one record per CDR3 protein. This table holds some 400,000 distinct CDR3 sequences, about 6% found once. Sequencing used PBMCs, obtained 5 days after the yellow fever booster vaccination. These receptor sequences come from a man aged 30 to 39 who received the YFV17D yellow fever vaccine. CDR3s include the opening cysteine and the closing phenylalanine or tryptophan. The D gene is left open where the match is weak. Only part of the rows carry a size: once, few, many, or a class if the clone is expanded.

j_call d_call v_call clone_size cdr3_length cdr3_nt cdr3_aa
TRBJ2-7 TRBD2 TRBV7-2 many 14 TGTGCCAGCAGCTGGACTAGCGGGAGATACGAGCAGTACTTC CASSWTSGRYEQYF
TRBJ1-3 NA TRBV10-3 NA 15 TGTGCCATCTCCCCCGGGCCTACGGGAGGAAACACCATATATTTT CAISPGPTGGNTIYF
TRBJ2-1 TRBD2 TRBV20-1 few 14 TGCAGTGCTAAGGAACTAGCGGGAGGGGGCGGGCAGTTCTTC CSAKELAGGGGQFF
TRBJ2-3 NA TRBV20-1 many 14 TGCAGTGCTAGTTTCGGTACTGGCACAGATACGCAGTATTTT CSASFGTGTDTQYF
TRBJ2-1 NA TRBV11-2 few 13 TGTGCCAGCAGCTTAAACGGGGGCAATGAGCAGTTCTTC CASSLNGGNEQFF
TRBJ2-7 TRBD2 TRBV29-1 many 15 TGCAGCGTTGAGGGCACTAGCGGGAGAAAGTACGAGCAGTACTTC CSVEGTSGRKYEQYF
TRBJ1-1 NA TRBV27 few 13 TGTGCCAGCAGTATGACAATAAACGCTGAAGCTTTCTTT CASSMTINAEAFF
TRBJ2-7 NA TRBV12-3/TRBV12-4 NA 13 TGTGCCAGCAGGCGACAGATGCTAGGCGAGCAGTACTTC CASRRQMLGEQYF
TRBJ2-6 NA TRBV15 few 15 TGTGCCACCAGCTGGTCAGGCTCTGGGGCCAACGTCCTGACTTTC CATSWSGSGANVLTF
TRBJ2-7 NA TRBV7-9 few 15 TGTGCCAGCAGCTTAGCCGGAGGCGGTTTCTACGAGCAGTACTTC CASSLAGGGFYEQYF
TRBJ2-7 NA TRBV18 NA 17 TGTGCCAGCTCGTCCACCGGGGGATGGGGTAGTTTCTACGAGCAGTACTTC CASSSTGGWGSFYEQYF
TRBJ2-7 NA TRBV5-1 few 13 TGCGCCAGCAGTGGGGGAGTCTCCTACGAGCAGTACTTC CASSGGVSYEQYF
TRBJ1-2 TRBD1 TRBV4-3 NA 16 TGCGCCAGCAGCCCCTCCGGACAGGGGCGATACTATGGCTACACCTTC CASSPSGQGRYYGYTF
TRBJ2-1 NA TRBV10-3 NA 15 TGTGCCATCAGGGGGGTAGGGGTGAAGTACAATGAGCAGTTCTTC CAIRGVGVKYNEQFF
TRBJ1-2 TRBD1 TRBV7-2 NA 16 TGTGCCAGCAGCAAACCCCGGGACAGGGATTTGTATGGCTACACCTTC CASSKPRDRDLYGYTF
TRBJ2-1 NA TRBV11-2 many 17 TGTGCCAGCGGCAGATTAACGGCGGAGAGCTCCTACAATGAGCAGTTCTTC CASGRLTAESSYNEQFF
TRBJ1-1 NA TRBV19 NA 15 TGTGCCAGTAGTATCCAGGGAACAATGAACACTGAAGCTTTCTTT CASSIQGTMNTEAFF
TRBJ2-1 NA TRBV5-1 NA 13 TGCGCCAGCAGCTCGCCGACAGGCGGGTGGCAGTTCTTC CASSSPTGGWQFF
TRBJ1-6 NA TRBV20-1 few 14 TGCAGTGGAAGGGGTGGCGATTATAATTCACCCCTCCACTTT CSGRGGDYNSPLHF
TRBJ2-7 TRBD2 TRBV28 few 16 TGTGCCAGCAGTTCCCCGGCGGGCGGGAGCTCCTACGAGCAGTACTTC CASSSPAGGSSYEQYF
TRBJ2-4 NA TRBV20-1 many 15 TGCAGTGCTAGTATTGCAGGGGGGGCCAAAAACATTCAGTACTTC CSASIAGGAKNIQYF
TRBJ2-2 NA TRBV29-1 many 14 TGCAGCGTTGGAGCGGAGATTTCCACCGGGGAGCTGTTTTTT CSVGAEISTGELFF
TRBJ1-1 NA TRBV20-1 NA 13 TGCAGTGCTCACCGAAGGGGGAACACTGAAGCTTTCTTT CSAHRRGNTEAFF
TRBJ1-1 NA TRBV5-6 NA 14 TGTGCCAGCAGCTTGCAGACCGGGAAAACTGAAGCTTTCTTT CASSLQTGKTEAFF
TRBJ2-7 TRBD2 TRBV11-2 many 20 TGTGCCAGCAGCTTAGTTTCAGATCCGAGACAAGCGGGAAGCCACTACGAGCAGTACTTC CASSLVSDPRQAGSHYEQYF
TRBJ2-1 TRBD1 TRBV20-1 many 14 TGCAGTGCTTTCGACAGGGGCCCCCACAATGAGCAGTTCTTC CSAFDRGPHNEQFF
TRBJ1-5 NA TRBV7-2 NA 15 TGTGCCAGCAGCTCTAGAGGTACAGGGAATCAGCCCCAGCATTTT CASSSRGTGNQPQHF
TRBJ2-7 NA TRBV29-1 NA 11 TGCAGCGTCGGGGATTACTACGAGCAGTACTTC CSVGDYYEQYF
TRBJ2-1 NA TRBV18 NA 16 TGTGCCAGCTCACCACCATCCCCGGGATCTGGAGATGAGCAGTTCTTC CASSPPSPGSGDEQFF
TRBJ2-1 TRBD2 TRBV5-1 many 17 TGCGCCAGCAGCTTGGTTACTAGCGGGAGGAATTCGGATGAGCAGTTCTTC CASSLVTSGRNSDEQFF
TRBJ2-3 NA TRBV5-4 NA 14 TGTGCCAGCAGCTTGCCTACGGACGGGGATACGCAGTATTTT CASSLPTDGDTQYF
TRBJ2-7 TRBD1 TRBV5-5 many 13 TGTGCCAGCAGAGGGGACAGTACTTACGAGCAGTACTTC CASRGDSTYEQYF
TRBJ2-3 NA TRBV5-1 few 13 TGCGCCAGCTCCGGGAGTAATCTCGATACGCAGTATTTT CASSGSNLDTQYF
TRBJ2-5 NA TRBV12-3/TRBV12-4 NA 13 TGTGCCAGCAGTTCCGAGCTGTGGGAGACCCAGTACTTC CASSSELWETQYF
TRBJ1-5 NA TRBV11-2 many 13 TGTGCCAGCAGCCGGGACCGCGGGGCGCCCCAGCATTTT CASSRDRGAPQHF
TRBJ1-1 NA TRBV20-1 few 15 TGCAGTGCTAGAGGGACTCAGGGGCTGAACACTGAAGCTTTCTTT CSARGTQGLNTEAFF
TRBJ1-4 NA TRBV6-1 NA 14 TGTGCCAGCAGAATCCTCTCGAGCTACGAAAAACTGTTTTTT CASRILSSYEKLFF
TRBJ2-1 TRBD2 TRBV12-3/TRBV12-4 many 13 TGTGCCAGCAGACGGGAGGGCCTGAATGAGCAGTTCTTC CASRREGLNEQFF
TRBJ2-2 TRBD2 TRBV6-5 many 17 TGTGCCAGCAGTTACTCGCCCGCGGGAGGACAAACCGGGGAGCTGTTTTTT CASSYSPAGGQTGELFF
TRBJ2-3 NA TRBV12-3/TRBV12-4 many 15 TGTGCCAGCAGTTTAGCGAGCCCTTCCCCAGATACGCAGTATTTT CASSLASPSPDTQYF
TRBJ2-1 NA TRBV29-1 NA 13 TGCAGCGTTTTTTCCGGCACCCATCGTGGGCAGTTCTTC CSVFSGTHRGQFF
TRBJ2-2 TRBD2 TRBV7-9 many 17 TGTGCCAGCAGCCTAAGCCGGACTAGCGGGAGTTCCTGGGAGCTGTTTTTT CASSLSRTSGSSWELFF
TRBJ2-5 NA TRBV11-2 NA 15 TGTGCCAGCAGGAAAGGGGGAGGGCGCCAAGAGACCCAGTACTTC CASRKGGGRQETQYF
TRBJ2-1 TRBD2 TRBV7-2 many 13 TGTGCCACCGGGACTAACGCCTACAATGAGCAGTTCTTC CATGTNAYNEQFF
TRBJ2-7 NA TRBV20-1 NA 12 TGCAGTGCTAGTTACGGGAGTTACGAGCAGTACTTC CSASYGSYEQYF
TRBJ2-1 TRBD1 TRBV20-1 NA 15 TGCAGTGCTAGAGAGAGGACAGGTTTGTTCAATGAGCAGTTCTTC CSARERTGLFNEQFF
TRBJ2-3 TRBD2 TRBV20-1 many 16 TGCAGTGCGATAGGACACGGGCGGGAGGGCGCAGATACGCAGTATTTT CSAIGHGREGADTQYF
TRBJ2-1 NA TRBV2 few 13 TGTGCCAGCAGTGATCGGTCCTACAATGAGCAGTTCTTC CASSDRSYNEQFF
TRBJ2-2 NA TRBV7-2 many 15 TGTGCCAGCAGCTCCCGAGTCTCTGGCTCCGGGGAGCTGTTTTTT CASSSRVSGSGELFF
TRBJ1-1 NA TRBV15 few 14 TGTGCCACCAGCAGAGATTCGTTGCTCCATGAAGCTTTCTTT CATSRDSLLHEAFF
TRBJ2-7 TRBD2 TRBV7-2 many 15 TGTGCCAGCAGCTCACTAGCGAGAGACTCCTACGAGCAGTACTTC CASSSLARDSYEQYF
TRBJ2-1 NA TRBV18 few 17 TGTGCCAGCTCACTAACGGGGGCGGCCTGGGGAATCAATGAGCAGTTCTTC CASSLTGAAWGINEQFF
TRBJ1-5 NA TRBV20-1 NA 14 TGCAGTGCTAGAGAAGGCGCGCCCAATCAGCCCCAGCATTTT CSAREGAPNQPQHF
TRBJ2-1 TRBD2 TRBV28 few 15 TGTGCCAGCAGTTCCAGACTAGCGCTCGGGGGTGAGCAGTTCTTC CASSSRLALGGEQFF
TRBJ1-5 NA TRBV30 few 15 TGTGCCTGGGGCGAACACCGAGGTAGCAATCAGCCCCAGCATTTT CAWGEHRGSNQPQHF
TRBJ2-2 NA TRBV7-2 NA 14 TGTGCCAGCAGCTTGGAGGCGAACACCGGGGAGCTGTTTTTT CASSLEANTGELFF
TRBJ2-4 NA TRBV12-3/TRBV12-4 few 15 TGTGCCAGCAGTTCCGACGCCCAAGCCAAAAACATTCAGTACTTC CASSSDAQAKNIQYF
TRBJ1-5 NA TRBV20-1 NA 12 TGCAGTGCTAGAGGTGTAAATCAGCCCCAGCATTTT CSARGVNQPQHF
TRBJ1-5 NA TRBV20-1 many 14 TGCAGTGCTATTATGCCTATTAGCAATCAGCCCCAGCATTTT CSAIMPISNQPQHF
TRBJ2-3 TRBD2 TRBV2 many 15 TGTGCCAGCAGTGGGGCGGGAGAGGTCGGAGATACGCAGTATTTT CASSGAGEVGDTQYF